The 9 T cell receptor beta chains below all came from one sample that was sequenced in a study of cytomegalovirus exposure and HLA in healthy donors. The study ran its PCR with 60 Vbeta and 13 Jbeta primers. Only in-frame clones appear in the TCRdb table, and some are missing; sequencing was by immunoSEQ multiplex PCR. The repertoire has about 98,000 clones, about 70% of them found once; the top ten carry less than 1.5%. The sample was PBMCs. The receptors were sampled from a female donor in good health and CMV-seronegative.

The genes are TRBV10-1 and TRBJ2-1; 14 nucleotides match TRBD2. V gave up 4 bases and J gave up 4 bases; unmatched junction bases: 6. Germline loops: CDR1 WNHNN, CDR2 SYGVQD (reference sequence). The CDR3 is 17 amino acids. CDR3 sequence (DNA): TGCGCCAGCAGTGGCCGGACTAGCGGGGGGCCTTACAATGAGCAGTTCTTC. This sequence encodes CASSGRTSGGPYNEQFF.

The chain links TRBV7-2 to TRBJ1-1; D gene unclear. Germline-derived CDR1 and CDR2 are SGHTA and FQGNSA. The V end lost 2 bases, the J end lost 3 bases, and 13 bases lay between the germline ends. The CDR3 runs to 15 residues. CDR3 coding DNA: TGTGCCAGCAGCTTACCCTACACAGTTTACACTGAAGCTTTCTTT. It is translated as CASSLPYTVYTEAFF.

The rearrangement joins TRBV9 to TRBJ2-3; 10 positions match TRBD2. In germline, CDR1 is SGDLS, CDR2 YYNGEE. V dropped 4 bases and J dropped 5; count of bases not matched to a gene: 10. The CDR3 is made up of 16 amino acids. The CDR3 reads CASSHPSGRNEDTQYF. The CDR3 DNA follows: TGTGCCAGCAGCCATCCTAGCGGGAGAAACGAAGATACGCAGTATTTT. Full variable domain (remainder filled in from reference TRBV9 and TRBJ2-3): DSGVTQTPKHLITATGQRVTLRCSPRSGDLSVYWYQQSLDQGLQFLIQYYNGEERAKGNILERFSAQQFPDLHSELNLSSLELGDSALYFCASSHPSGRNEDTQYFGPGTRLTVL.

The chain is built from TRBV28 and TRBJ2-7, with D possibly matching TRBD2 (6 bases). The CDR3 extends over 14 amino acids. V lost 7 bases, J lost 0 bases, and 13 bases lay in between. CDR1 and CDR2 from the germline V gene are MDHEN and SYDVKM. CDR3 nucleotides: TGTGCCAGCATTGGAGGGGAGGCCTCCTACGAGCAGTACTTC. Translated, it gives CASIGGEASYEQYF.

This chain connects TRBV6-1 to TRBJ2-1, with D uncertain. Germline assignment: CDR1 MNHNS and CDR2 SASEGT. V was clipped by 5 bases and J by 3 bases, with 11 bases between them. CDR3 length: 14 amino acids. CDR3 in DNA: TGTGCCAGCAGTCTCCGAGGCTTCTACAATGAGCAGTTCTTC. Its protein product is CASSLRGFYNEQFF.

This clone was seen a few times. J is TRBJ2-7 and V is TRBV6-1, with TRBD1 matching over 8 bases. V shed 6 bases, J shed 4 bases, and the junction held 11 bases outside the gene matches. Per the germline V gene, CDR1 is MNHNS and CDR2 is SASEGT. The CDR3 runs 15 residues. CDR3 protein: CASRPGVGQGYEQYF. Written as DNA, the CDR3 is TGTGCCAGCAGGCCTGGGGTCGGACAGGGTTACGAGCAGTACTTC.

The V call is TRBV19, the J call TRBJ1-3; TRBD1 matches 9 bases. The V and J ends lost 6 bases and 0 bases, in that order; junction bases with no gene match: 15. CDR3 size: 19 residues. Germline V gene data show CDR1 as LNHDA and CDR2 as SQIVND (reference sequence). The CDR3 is CASRTDTGGPYFSGNTIYF. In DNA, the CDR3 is TGTGCCAGTAGAACAGACACAGGGGGCCCCTACTTCTCTGGAAACACCATATATTTT.

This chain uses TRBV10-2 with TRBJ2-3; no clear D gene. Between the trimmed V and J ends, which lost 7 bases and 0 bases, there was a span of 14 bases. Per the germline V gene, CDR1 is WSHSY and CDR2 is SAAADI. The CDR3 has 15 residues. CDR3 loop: CASKPLQSSTDTQYF. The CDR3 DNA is TGCGCCAGCAAACCTTTACAGAGTAGCACAGATACGCAGTATTTT.

CDR3 sequence reads: CASSSRQGNYGYTF. In nucleotides, the CDR3 is TGTGCCAGCAGCTCCCGACAGGGGAACTATGGCTACACCTTC. The chain carries TRBV7-2 and TRBJ1-2; 8 bases are a match to TRBD1. J lost 2 bases, V lost 4 bases, and 3 bases had no gene match. From germline, CDR1 is SGHTA and CDR2 FQGNSA. This CDR3 contains 14 residues.